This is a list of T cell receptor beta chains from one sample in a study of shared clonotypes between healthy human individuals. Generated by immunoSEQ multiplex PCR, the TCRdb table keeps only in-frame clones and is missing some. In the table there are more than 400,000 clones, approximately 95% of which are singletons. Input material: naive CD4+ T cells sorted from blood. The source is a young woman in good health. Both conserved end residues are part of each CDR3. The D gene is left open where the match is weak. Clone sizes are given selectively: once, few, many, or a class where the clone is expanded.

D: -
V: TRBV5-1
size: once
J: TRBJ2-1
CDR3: CASSLEGPHNEQFF
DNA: TGCGCCAGCAGCTTGGAAGGACCTCACAATGAGCAGTTCTTC

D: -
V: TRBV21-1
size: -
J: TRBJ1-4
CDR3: CASRGEVEDEKLFF
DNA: TGTGCCAGCAGGGGCGAAGTGGAGGATGAAAAACTGTTTTTT

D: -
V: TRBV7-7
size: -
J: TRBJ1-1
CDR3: CASSLARNTEAFF
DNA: TGTGCCAGCAGCTTAGCTAGGAACACTGAAGCTTTCTTT

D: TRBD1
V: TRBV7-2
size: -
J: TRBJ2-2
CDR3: CASSLVQGATTGELFF
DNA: TGTGCCAGCAGCTTAGTTCAGGGGGCGACCACCGGGGAGCTGTTTTTT

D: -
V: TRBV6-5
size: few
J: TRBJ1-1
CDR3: CASRQEWTEAFF
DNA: TGTGCCAGCAGACAAGAGTGGACTGAAGCTTTCTTT

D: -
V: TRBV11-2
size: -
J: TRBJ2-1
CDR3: CASSHDSYRQFF
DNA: TGTGCCAGCAGCCACGATTCTTACCGACAGTTCTTC

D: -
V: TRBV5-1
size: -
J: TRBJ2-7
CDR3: CASSEGSSYEQYF
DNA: TGCGCCAGCAGCGAGGGGAGCTCCTACGAGCAGTACTTC

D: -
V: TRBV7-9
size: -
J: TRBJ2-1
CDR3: CASSWGPYNEQFF
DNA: TGTGCCAGCAGCTGGGGACCTTACAATGAGCAGTTCTTC

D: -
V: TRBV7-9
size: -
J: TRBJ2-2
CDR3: CASSLGGEGSGELFF
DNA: TGTGCCAGCAGCCTAGGTGGTGAAGGATCCGGGGAGCTGTTTTTT

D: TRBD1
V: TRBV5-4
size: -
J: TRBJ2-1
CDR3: CASSLATGGMGEQFF
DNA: TGTGCCAGCAGCTTGGCGACAGGGGGCATGGGTGAGCAGTTCTTC

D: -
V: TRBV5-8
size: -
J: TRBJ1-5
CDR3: CASSWGVDQPQHF
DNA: TGTGCCAGCAGCTGGGGGGTCGATCAGCCCCAGCATTTT

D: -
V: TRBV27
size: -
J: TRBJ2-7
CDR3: CATKQGPSSPYEQYF
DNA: TGTGCCACCAAACAGGGACCTAGCAGCCCCTACGAGCAGTACTTC

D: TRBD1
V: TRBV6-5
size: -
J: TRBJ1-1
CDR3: CASSHTDRAEAFF
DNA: TGTGCCAGCAGTCACACTGACAGGGCTGAAGCTTTCTTT

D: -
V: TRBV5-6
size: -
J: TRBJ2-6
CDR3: CASSFWGSGANVLTF
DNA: TGTGCCAGCAGCTTCTGGGGCTCTGGGGCCAACGTCCTGACTTTC

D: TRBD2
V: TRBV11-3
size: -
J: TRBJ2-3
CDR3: CASSLGQLAGNTDTQYF
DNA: TGTGCCAGCAGCTTAGGTCAACTAGCGGGGAACACAGATACGCAGTATTTT

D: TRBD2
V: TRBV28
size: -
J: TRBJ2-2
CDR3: CASSFGLAGGPAGELFF
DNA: TGTGCCAGCAGTTTCGGCCTAGCGGGAGGGCCGGCCGGGGAGCTGTTTTTT

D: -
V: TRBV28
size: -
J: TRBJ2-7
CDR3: CASKRLYEQYF
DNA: TGTGCCAGCAAGAGGCTCTACGAGCAGTACTTC

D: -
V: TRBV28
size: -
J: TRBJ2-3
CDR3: CATKSVRSFYTDTQYF
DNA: TGTGCCACGAAATCCGTACGGAGTTTCTACACAGATACGCAGTATTTT

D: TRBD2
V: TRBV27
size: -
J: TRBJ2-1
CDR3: CASSLSRGLADEQFF
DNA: TGTGCCAGCAGTTTATCGAGAGGACTAGCGGATGAGCAGTTCTTC

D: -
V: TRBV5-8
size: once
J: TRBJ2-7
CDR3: CASSLYSVSYEQYF
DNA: TGTGCCAGCAGCTTGTATTCGGTCTCCTACGAGCAGTACTTC

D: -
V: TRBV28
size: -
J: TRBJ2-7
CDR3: CASSSPGDPYEQYF
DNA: TGTGCCAGCAGTTCTCCAGGGGACCCCTACGAGCAGTACTTC

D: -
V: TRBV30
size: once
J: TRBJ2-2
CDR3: CAWSSSHDYYGANTGELFF
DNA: TGTGCCTGGAGTAGCTCTCACGACTATTACGGCGCGAACACCGGGGAGCTGTTTTTT

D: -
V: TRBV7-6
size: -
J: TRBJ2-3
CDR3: CASSLGGAYSTDTQYF
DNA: TGTGCCAGCAGCTTAGGAGGAGCATATAGCACAGATACGCAGTATTTT

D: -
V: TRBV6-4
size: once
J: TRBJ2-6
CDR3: CASSPTRSGANVLTF
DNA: TGTGCCAGCAGCCCAACTAGGTCTGGGGCCAACGTCCTGACTTTC

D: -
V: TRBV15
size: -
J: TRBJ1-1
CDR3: CATSRTQGTEAFF
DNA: TGTGCCACCAGCAGGACCCAGGGGACTGAAGCTTTCTTT

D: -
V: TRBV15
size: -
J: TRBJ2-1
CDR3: CATSREGWYEQFF
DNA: TGTGCCACCAGCAGAGAGGGATGGTATGAGCAGTTCTTC

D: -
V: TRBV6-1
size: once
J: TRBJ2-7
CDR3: CASRRGLIRYEQYF
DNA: TGTGCCAGCAGGCGGGGCCTCATCCGCTACGAGCAGTACTTC

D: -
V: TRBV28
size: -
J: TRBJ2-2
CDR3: CASSPGPPGTGELFF
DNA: TGTGCCAGCAGTCCGGGACCACCTGGGACCGGGGAGCTGTTTTTT

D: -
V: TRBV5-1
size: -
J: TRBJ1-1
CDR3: CASSPGSTGWQGEAFF
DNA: TGCGCCAGCAGCCCTGGTTCGACAGGCTGGCAAGGTGAAGCTTTCTTT

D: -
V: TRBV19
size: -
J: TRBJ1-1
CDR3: CASRVGGETEAFF
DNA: TGTGCCAGTAGGGTTGGGGGGGAAACTGAAGCTTTCTTT

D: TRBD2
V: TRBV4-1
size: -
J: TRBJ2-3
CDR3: CASSQVAGTSVDTQYF
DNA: TGCGCCAGCAGCCAAGTAGCCGGGACTAGCGTAGATACGCAGTATTTT

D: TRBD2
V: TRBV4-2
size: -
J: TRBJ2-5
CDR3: CASSQDPGTSGLTVQETQYF
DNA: TGTGCCAGCAGCCAGGACCCCGGGACTAGCGGGCTTACCGTTCAAGAGACCCAGTACTTC

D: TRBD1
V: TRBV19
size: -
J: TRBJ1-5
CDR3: CASTDRVGQPQHF
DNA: TGTGCCAGTACCGACAGGGTGGGGCAGCCCCAGCATTTT

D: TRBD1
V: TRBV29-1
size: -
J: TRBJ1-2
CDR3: CSVGEGQWAFGYTF
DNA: TGCAGCGTTGGCGAGGGACAGTGGGCCTTTGGCTACACCTTC

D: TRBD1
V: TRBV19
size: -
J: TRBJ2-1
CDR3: CASSIRTRGRRSDEQFF
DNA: TGTGCCAGTAGTATCCGGACCAGGGGGCGTAGGAGCGATGAGCAGTTCTTC

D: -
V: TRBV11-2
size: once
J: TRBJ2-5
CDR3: CASSLVGGETQYF
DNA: TGTGCCAGCAGCTTAGTAGGGGGAGAGACCCAGTACTTC

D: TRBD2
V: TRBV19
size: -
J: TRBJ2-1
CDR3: CASSSGLVAINEQFF
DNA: TGTGCCAGTAGTTCGGGACTAGTGGCTATAAATGAGCAGTTCTTC

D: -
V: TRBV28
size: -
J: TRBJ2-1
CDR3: CASTLMRRSEQFF
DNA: TGTGCCAGCACCCTTATGAGGAGGAGTGAGCAGTTCTTC

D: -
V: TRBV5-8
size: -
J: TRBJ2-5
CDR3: CASSARWAQETQYF
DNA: TGTGCCAGCAGCGCAAGATGGGCCCAAGAGACCCAGTACTTC

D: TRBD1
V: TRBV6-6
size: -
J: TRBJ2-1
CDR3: CASSRRDRDNEQFF
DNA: TGTGCCAGCAGCCGCCGGGACAGAGACAATGAGCAGTTCTTC

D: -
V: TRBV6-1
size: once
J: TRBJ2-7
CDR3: CASKADSSYEQYF
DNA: TGTGCCAGCAAAGCGGATAGCTCCTACGAGCAGTACTTC

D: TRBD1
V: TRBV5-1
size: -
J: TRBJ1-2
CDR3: CASSLRTGTGANYGYTF
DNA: TGCGCCAGCAGCTTGAGAACCGGGACAGGGGCAAACTATGGCTACACCTTC